The rows below give T cell receptor beta chains drawn from one sample of a study of breast tumors, draining lymph nodes, adjacent tissues. TCRdb fed the multiplex PCR reads into MiXCR, producing one record per CDR3 protein. The sample has some 170,000 distinct CDR3 sequences; around 35% are singletons. Sequencing input: axillary lymph node tissue. Receptor source: a female donor with breast cancer. Some clones in this sample may be carry-over from other donors' samples. Each CDR3 is given with its conserved first and last residue. D genes are given only for firm matches. Size tells how often a clone was seen (once, few, many) or the class of an expanded clone, and some rows leave it out.

d_call clone_size j_call v_call cdr3_nt cdr3_aa
- - TRBJ1-4 TRBV2 TGTGCCAGCAGGGACGGAAAAGAAAAAACGTTTTTT CASRDGKEKTFF
TRBD2 many TRBJ2-5 TRBV30 TGTGCCTGGAGTGTTGGCCTAGCGGATAAAGAGACCCAGTACTTC CAWSVGLADKETQYF
TRBD2 many TRBJ2-5 TRBV30 TGTGCCTGTGGGACGGCTAGCGGCTCTCAAGAGACCCAGTACTTC CACGTASGSQETQYF
- many TRBJ1-3 TRBV11-2 TGTGCCAGCAGCTTAGGCCGCAGGTCTTTAAGCGGAAACACCATATATTTT CASSLGRRSLSGNTIYF
- many TRBJ1-3 TRBV12-3/TRBV12-4 TGTGCCAGCAGCCTCGCAGGGACTGCTGGAAACACCATATATTTT CASSLAGTAGNTIYF
- many TRBJ2-2 TRBV5-1 TGCGCCAGCAGTTGGGCCGTGAATACCGGGGAGCTGTTTTTT CASSWAVNTGELFF
- - TRBJ1-1 TRBV7-3 TGTGCCAGCAGCTTAAACGGAGGGCTGAACACTGAAGCTTTCTTT CASSLNGGLNTEAFF
TRBD2 - TRBJ2-2 TRBV5-6 TGTGCCAGCAGTCCCGGGACTAGCGGATCGAACACCGGGGAGCTGTTTTTT CASSPGTSGSNTGELFF
- many TRBJ2-5 TRBV11-2 TGTGCCAGCAGCAGGCGGGGTATGCAGACCCAGTACTTC CASSRRGMQTQYF
- many TRBJ1-2 TRBV4-2 TGTGCCAGCAGCCCGCCTTCAAACTATGGCTACACCTTC CASSPPSNYGYTF
- many TRBJ1-2 TRBV30 TGTGCCTGGAGTTGGGGACCTCCCTACTATGGCTACACCTTC CAWSWGPPYYGYTF
- many TRBJ2-7 TRBV5-4 TGTGCCAGCAGTCTCCAAGGTGGGGCAGGCTACGAGCAGTACTTC CASSLQGGAGYEQYF
- - TRBJ2-5 TRBV20-1 TGCAGTGCTAGGGTCGGAGTACAAGAGACCCAGTACTTC CSARVGVQETQYF
- - TRBJ2-5 TRBV7-9 TGTGCCAGCAGCTTGGGACCGAGGGAAGAGACCCAGTACTTC CASSLGPREETQYF
- - TRBJ1-2 TRBV11-1 TGTGCCAGCAAGGAACAGGGTTGGGATTATGGCTACACCTTC CASKEQGWDYGYTF
TRBD2 many TRBJ2-1 TRBV18 TGTGCCAGCTCACCTGGGACTAGAGGGTACAATGAGCAGTTCTTC CASSPGTRGYNEQFF
- many TRBJ1-2 TRBV3-1 TGTGCCAGCAGCCCGTCAGCATTCTTCTATGGCTACACCTTC CASSPSAFFYGYTF
- - TRBJ2-3 TRBV10-3 TGTGCCACCAGTGAGTCGATGTACGGATCCAGGCACACTGATACGCAGTATTTT CATSESMYGSRHTDTQYF
- - TRBJ1-6 TRBV15 TGTGCCACCAGCAGCCAAGATTTTTCACCCCTCCACTTT CATSSQDFSPLHF
- once TRBJ2-5 TRBV18 TGTGCCAGCTCACTCGGGGGGCATACGGAGACCCAGTACTTC CASSLGGHTETQYF
TRBD1 many TRBJ1-2 TRBV2 TGTGCCAGCAGTGAAGCGGGCGCAGGGGGCGCGAGGGGCTACACCTTC CASSEAGAGGARGYTF
TRBD1 few TRBJ1-2 TRBV6-6 TGTGCCAGCAGTTACCCCGGACAGGGGGCGAACTATGGCTACACCTTC CASSYPGQGANYGYTF
- - TRBJ1-2 TRBV10-3 TGTGCCACACAACGCCCGACAGCTAACTATGGCTACACCTTC CATQRPTANYGYTF
TRBD2 many TRBJ2-3 TRBV5-1 TGCGCCAGCAGCCCACCTCTTGGGACTAGCGGGGGGCCAAGCACAGATACGCAGTATTTT CASSPPLGTSGGPSTDTQYF
TRBD1 many TRBJ1-2 TRBV5-6 TGTGCCAGCAGCTTTACCCAGACAGGGGCTAACTATGGCTACACCTTC CASSFTQTGANYGYTF
- many TRBJ2-7 TRBV5-6 TGTGCCAGCAGCTTTGGAGGGGGAGGGGGCTACGAGCAGTACTTC CASSFGGGGGYEQYF
TRBD1 many TRBJ2-4 TRBV15 TGTGCCACCACCCTGGGACAGGCCAAAAACATTCAGTACTTC CATTLGQAKNIQYF
TRBD1 - TRBJ1-2 TRBV20-1 TGCAGTGCTGGGGGCCCACAGGGGACGGGCTATGGCTACACCTTC CSAGGPQGTGYGYTF
- many TRBJ2-3 TRBV10-3 TGTGCCATCAGTGGCACAGTTCAGGATACGCAGTATTTT CAISGTVQDTQYF
- many TRBJ2-1 TRBV29-1 TGCAGCGTAGTGACAGGCTCCTACAATGAGCAGTTCTTC CSVVTGSYNEQFF
TRBD1 - TRBJ1-2 TRBV2 TGTGCCGCTGGGGGGGACAGGAACTATGGCTACACCTTC CAAGGDRNYGYTF
- - TRBJ1-1 TRBV30 TGTGCCTGGATGGGGTTGAACACTGAAGCTTTCTTT CAWMGLNTEAFF
- few TRBJ1-1 TRBV7-2 TGTGCCAGCAGCGCAGGGTTTCCGAACACTGAAGCTTTCTTT CASSAGFPNTEAFF